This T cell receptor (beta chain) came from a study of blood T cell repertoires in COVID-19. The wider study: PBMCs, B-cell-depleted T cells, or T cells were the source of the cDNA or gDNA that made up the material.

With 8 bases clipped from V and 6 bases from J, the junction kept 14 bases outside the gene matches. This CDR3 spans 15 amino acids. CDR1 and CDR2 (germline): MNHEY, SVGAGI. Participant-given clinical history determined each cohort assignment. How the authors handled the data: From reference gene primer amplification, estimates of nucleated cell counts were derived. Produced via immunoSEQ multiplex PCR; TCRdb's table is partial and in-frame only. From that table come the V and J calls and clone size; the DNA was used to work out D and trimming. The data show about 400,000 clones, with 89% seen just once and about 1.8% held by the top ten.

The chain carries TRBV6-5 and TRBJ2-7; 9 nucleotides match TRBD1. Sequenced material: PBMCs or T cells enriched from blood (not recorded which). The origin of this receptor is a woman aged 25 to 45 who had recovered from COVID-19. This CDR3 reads CASEGGDRGFAEQYF. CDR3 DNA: TGTGCCAGCGAGGGGGGAGACAGGGGGTTCGCCGAGCAGTACTTC.